The following is a T cell receptor beta chain sequence with its context. The data belong to a study of blood T cell repertoires in COVID-19. TCRdb's copy holds only in-frame clones and misses some; the assay was immunoSEQ multiplex PCR. The table includes roughly 140,000 clones, 84% detected once. The V gene lost 4 bases and the J gene lost 0 bases, with 16 bases spanning the gap. Germline loops: CDR1 WSHSY, CDR2 SAAADI. The CDR3 has 17 residues. The receptor comes from a woman in her forties or fifties who had been exposed to COVID-19. Sequenced sample: PBMCs or T cells enriched from blood (not recorded which). The chain is built from TRBV10-2 and TRBJ1-3; D remains ambiguous. The CDR3 here is CASSVVGSLSSGNTIYF. CDR3 in DNA: TGCGCCAGCAGTGTAGTGGGCAGCCTCAGCTCTGGAAACACCATATATTTT.